The 9 T cell receptor beta chains reported below all come from one sample, sequenced in a study of T cells in Graves' hyperthyroidism and ophthalmopathy. Amplified TCR beta CDR3 regions came from RNA transcripts. Researchers ran a first-round RT-PCR on the TCR CDR3 using the HTBI primer set. TCRdb processed the multiplex PCR reads anew with MiXCR; each CDR3 protein has one entry. The sample has around 350,000 distinct CDR3 sequences, about 18% seen once. Sequencing was done on a sample of blood. All receptors come from a woman aged 18-30 years with Graves' hyperthyroidism.

In its sample, this clonotype was seen many times. The chain links TRBV6-1 to TRBJ2-7, with a tentative D call TRBD1 (5 bases). CDR3 size: 16 residues. V was shortened by 4 bases and J by 0 bases, with 16 bases between the two germline ends. The germline V gene encodes CDR1 MNHNS and CDR2 SASEGT. CDR3 sequence: CASSVDDSPTSYEQYF. The CDR3 DNA follows: TGTGCCAGCAGTGTTGACGACAGCCCAACCTCCTACGAGCAGTACTTC.

The chain combines TRBV27 with TRBJ2-7; possibly TRBD1 for D (6 bases). V was shortened by 6 bases and J by 5 bases, with 14 bases between the two germline ends. Germline CDR1 reads MNHEY; CDR2 reads SMNVEV (reference sequence). The CDR3 is 13 amino acids. The CDR3 DNA reads TGTGCCAGCAGCCGGGACATAAGTAACGAGCAGTACTTC. Encoded protein: CASSRDISNEQYF.

V gene TRBV5-1 combines with J gene TRBJ2-5; D remains ambiguous. Germline V gene lookup returns CDR1 SGHRS and CDR2 YFSETQ. The CDR3 covers 13 residues. The V end was cut by 4 bases, the J end by 3 bases, with 10 bases between. The CDR3 coding sequence is TGCGCCAGCAGCGGAACCCTAGAAGAGACCCAGTACTTC. This translates into CASSGTLEETQYF.

This clonotype showed up many times. V gene TRBV27 combines with J gene TRBJ1-5, with a tentative D call TRBD1 (6 bases). Trimming cost V 7 bases and J 6 bases, with 19 bases left between them. From germline, CDR1 is MNHEY and CDR2 SMNVEV (reference sequence). The CDR3 consists of 15 residues. The CDR3 nucleotides read TGTGCCAGCACCCCCACCTCGGGGGGCGGTCAGCCCCAGCATTTT. This encodes CASTPTSGGGQPQHF.

This clonotype was counted at least ten times. V gene TRBV12-3 or TRBV12-4 combines with J gene TRBJ1-1, with D perhaps matching TRBD1 (6 bases). Trimming stripped 3 bases from V and 2 bases from J, with 10 bases between. This CDR3 is built from 14 residues. This chain's CDR3 is CASSFGTPNTEAFF. The CDR3 DNA reads TGTGCCAGCAGTTTCGGGACACCTAACACTGAAGCTTTCTTT.

This clonotype was counted ten times or more. The CDR3 ends on some other residue instead of the conserved phenylalanine or tryptophan, so this is likely a read error. It is unclear where the CDR3 begins or ends on the DNA, so no DNA is shown, and the CDR3 is as TCRdb lists it. The rearrangement joins TRBV11-2 to TRBJ1-1; TRBD1 is the table's D call, not checked against the DNA. A total of 9 residues make up the CDR3, ends included. Germline loops: CDR1 SGHAT, CDR2 FQNNGV. The CDR3 region is CASSHTGHI.

This clonotype appeared many times. The rearrangement links TRBV28 to TRBJ2-5, with 14 bases lining up with TRBD2. J gave up 4 bases and V 7 bases, and 5 bases lay outside the gene matches. Germline values: CDR1 MDHEN, CDR2 SYDVKM. The CDR3 totals 15 residues. The CDR3 spells CASTRLAGGAETQYF. The CDR3 DNA sequence: TGTGCCAGCACTCGACTAGCGGGGGGGGCAGAGACCCAGTACTTC.

This clonotype was seen ten or more times. The rearrangement joins TRBV6-4 to TRBJ2-2; 9 bases map to TRBD2. The V and J ends lost 6 bases and 5 bases, in that order; junction bases with no gene match: 13. The germline CDR1 and CDR2 sequences are MRHNA and SNTAGT. This CDR3 comprises 17 residues. CDR3 DNA sequence: TGTGCCAGCAGCAATCTGGCGGGGGGGCCTGTAACCGGGGAGCTGTTTTTT. Translation: CASSNLAGGPVTGELFF.

J is TRBJ1-2 and V is TRBV9, with D possibly TRBD1 on 5 matching bases. Germline loops: CDR1 SGDLS, CDR2 YYNGEE. The CDR3 has 17 residues. V was clipped by 0 bases and J by 7 bases, with 22 bases between them. The CDR3 bases are TGTGCCAGCAGCGTAGAGGGAAGTGGGGCCCAGCGGAGTGGCTACACCTTC. This sequence encodes CASSVEGSGAQRSGYTF.